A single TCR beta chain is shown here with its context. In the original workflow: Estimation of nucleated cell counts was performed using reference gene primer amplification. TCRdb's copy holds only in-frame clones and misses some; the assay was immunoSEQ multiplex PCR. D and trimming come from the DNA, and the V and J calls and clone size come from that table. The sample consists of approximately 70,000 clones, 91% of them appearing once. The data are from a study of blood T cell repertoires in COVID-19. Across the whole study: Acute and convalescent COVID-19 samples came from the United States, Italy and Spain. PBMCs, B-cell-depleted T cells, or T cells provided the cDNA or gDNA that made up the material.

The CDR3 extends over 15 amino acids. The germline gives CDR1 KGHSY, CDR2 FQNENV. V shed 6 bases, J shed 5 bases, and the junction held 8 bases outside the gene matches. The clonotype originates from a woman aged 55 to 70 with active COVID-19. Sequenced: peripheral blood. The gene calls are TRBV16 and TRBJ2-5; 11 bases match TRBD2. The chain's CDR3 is CASSPLAGVWETQYF. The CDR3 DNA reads TGTGCCAGCAGTCCACTAGCGGGAGTATGGGAGACCCAGTACTTC.